This TCR beta chain was retrieved from a study of shared clonotypes between healthy human individuals. Looking at the study overall: A few men and two women, aged 18 to 49, were donors.

The CDR3 is 15 amino acids. The germline gives CDR1 SGHTA, CDR2 FQGNSA. V shed 5 bases and J 6 bases; nucleotides not matched to a gene: 7. Each PCR replicate from the sorted subsets contained 150 to 250 ng DNA, which is some 31,000 T cell genomes. In the original analysis: Sequence data from immunoSEQ were junction-only and lacked quality scores; consequently, filtering differed. Using immunoSEQ multiplex PCR, the repertoire was profiled, and TCRdb retains in-frame clones only, with some absent. The V and J calls and clone size were taken over from that table, and D and trimming were inferred from the DNA. The sample shows about 2.4 million clones, 93% of them seen only once.

Sample: naive CD4+ T cells from PBMCs. Subset defined: CD45RA+ positively selected. The chain uses TRBV7-2 and TRBJ2-3, with 11 bases matching TRBD1. The sequence was obtained from a man aged 18-30 years in good health. Some clones in this sample may be carry-over from other donors' samples. The CDR3 DNA sequence: TGTGCCAGCAGCCCGCGGGACAGGGGGTCGGATACGCAGTATTTT. This encodes CASSPRDRGSDTQYF.